One T cell receptor beta chain is described in this entry. Generated by immunoSEQ multiplex PCR, the TCRdb table keeps only in-frame clones and is missing some. The sample lists 150,000 to 200,000 clones; 85% were seen once. This sample is drawn from a study of blood T cell repertoires in COVID-19. Trimming took 2 bases from V and 2 from J; bases not matched to a gene: 5. The CDR3 is made up of 15 amino acids. Looked up from germline, CDR1 is MGHDK and CDR2 is SYGVNS. The origin of this receptor is a human donor with acute or convalescent COVID-19. The donor label of this sample is uncertain. The chain recombines TRBV25-1 with TRBJ1-2; 7 nucleotides agree with TRBD1. The sequencing sample was made of peripheral blood. The CDR3 region has the DNA TGTGCCAGCAGTGAAACAGGGGCGGGAAACTATGGCTACACCTTC. Its translation: CASSETGAGNYGYTF.